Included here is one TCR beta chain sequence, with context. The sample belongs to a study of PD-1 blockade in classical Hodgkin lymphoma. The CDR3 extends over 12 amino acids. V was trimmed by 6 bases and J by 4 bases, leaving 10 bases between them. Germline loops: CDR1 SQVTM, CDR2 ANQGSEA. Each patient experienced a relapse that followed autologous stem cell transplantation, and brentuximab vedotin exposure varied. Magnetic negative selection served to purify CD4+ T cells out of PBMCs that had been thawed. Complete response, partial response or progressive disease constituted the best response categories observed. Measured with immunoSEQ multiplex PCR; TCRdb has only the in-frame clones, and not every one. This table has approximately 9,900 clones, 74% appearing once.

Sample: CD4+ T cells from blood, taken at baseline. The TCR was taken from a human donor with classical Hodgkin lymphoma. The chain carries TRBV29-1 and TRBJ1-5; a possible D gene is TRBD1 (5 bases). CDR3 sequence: CSVRQSNQPQHF. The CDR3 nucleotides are TGCAGCGTGAGACAGTCAAATCAGCCCCAGCATTTT.